This T cell receptor (beta chain) was retrieved from a study of T cell changes during pregnancy in multiple sclerosis. Sequenced by immunoSEQ multiplex PCR; TCRdb stores in-frame clones only, minus some. The sample records 60,000 to 90,000 clones, about 90% being singletons. V lost 0 bases and J 0 bases, leaving 12 bases between the germline ends. CDR3 length equals 17 residues. Germline loops: CDR1 LGHNA, CDR2 YNFKEQ. The clonotype was recovered from a female donor in good health, enrolled as a control in a pregnancy study. J is TRBJ1-3 and V is TRBV4-2, with a weak D call TRBD1 (6 bases). The sequencing used peripheral blood, collected in the first trimester of pregnancy. CDR3 sequence reads: CASSQEGGVGSGNTIYF. Here the CDR3 DNA reads TGTGCCAGCAGCCAAGAAGGGGGGGTGGGCTCTGGAAACACCATATATTTT.